The 10 T cell receptor beta chains below all came from one sample that was sequenced in a study of T cells in Graves' hyperthyroidism and ophthalmopathy. Template material for amplifying TCR beta CDR3 regions consisted of RNA transcripts. The TCR CDR3 first-round RT-PCR relied on the HTBI primer set. TCRdb analysed the multiplex PCR reads with MiXCR anew, one entry per CDR3 protein. The table includes 340,000 or so distinct CDR3 sequences, roughly 15% detected once. The sequenced sample was blood. The receptors stem from a man younger than 40 with Graves' hyperthyroidism.

In this sample, this clonotype turned up many times. This chain joins TRBV28 and TRBJ2-7, with 10 bases matching TRBD2. Germline V gene lookup returns CDR1 MDHEN and CDR2 SYDVKM. The CDR3 has 16 residues. The junction had 11 bases not matched to a gene; V was cut back by 9 bases and J by 0 bases. CDR3 bases: TGTGCCAGTGCCGGGAGTAGCGGGAGGAGCTCCTACGAGCAGTACTTC. This encodes CASAGSSGRSSYEQYF.

This clonotype occurred many times. The J gene is TRBJ2-3, the V gene TRBV12-3 or TRBV12-4; D is ambiguous. The V and J ends lost 1 base and 0 bases respectively, with 5 bases between them. This CDR3 comprises 14 residues. The CDR3: CASSLGPSTDTQYF. Written as DNA, the CDR3 is TGTGCCAGCAGTTTAGGACCTAGCACAGATACGCAGTATTTT.

Ten or more counts support this clonotype. The CDR3, as DNA: TGCAGTGCTAGGAGGGCTATTAGCGGGAGAGGAGACGAGCAGTACTTC. Protein sequence: CSARRAISGRGDEQYF. This rearrangement joins TRBV20-1 to TRBJ2-7; 9 nucleotides agree with TRBD2. With V trimmed by 3 bases and J by 5 bases, 14 bases remained unmatched. The CDR3 loop spans 16 amino acids. Germline-derived CDR1 and CDR2 are DFQATT and SNEGSKA (reference sequence).

This clonotype was picked up many times. The chain has TRBV30 and TRBJ2-5; D is uncertain. The CDR3 loop spans 11 amino acids. Germline-derived CDR1 and CDR2 are GTSNPN and SVGIG (reference sequence). Trimming removed 1 base at V and 4 bases at J, with 4 bases between. CDR3 sequence: CAWSDRETQYF. As DNA, the CDR3 is TGTGCCTGGAGTGACCGAGAGACCCAGTACTTC.

The chain employs TRBV12-3 or TRBV12-4 and TRBJ2-1; 8 bases line up with TRBD1. The V gene end was trimmed by 6 bases and the J gene end by 5 bases; junction bases not matched to a gene: 6. The CDR3 length is 14 residues. The CDR3 bases are TGTGCCAGCAGGGGGGACAGGATACACAATGAGCAGTTCTTC. Translating it yields CASRGDRIHNEQFF.

This clonotype has only a few counts. The chain combines TRBV27 with TRBJ1-1; 8 bases map to TRBD1. V was pared by 3 bases and J by 5 bases, with 5 bases of the junction left unmatched. Germline loops: CDR1 MNHEY, CDR2 SMNVEV (reference sequence). The CDR3 totals 14 residues. The CDR3 DNA reads as TGTGCCAGCAGTTTTTACACAGGGGGGACTGAAGCTTTCTTT. Its translation: CASSFYTGGTEAFF.

There are many counts of this clonotype. The rearrangement uses TRBV2 and TRBJ2-1; D may match TRBD1 or TRBD2 (7 bases each). The CDR3 runs to 12 residues. Germline V gene data show CDR1 as SNHLY and CDR2 as FYNNEI. CDR3 DNA sequence: TGTGCGGGGACAGCGGGGTCCAATGAGCAGTTCTTC. Protein sequence: CAGTAGSNEQFF.

This chain links TRBV5-1 with TRBJ2-7; TRBD2 agrees at 13 bases. Germline CDR1 is SGHRS and CDR2 is YFSETQ. J was trimmed by 5 bases and V by 3 bases; bases with no gene match: 8. The CDR3 length is 16 residues. The DNA of the CDR3 is TGCGCCAGCAGCTCCCGGACTAGCGGGAGTAAGAACGAGCAGTACTTC. This encodes CASSSRTSGSKNEQYF.

This clonotype has more than one count but fewer than ten. V is TRBV10-3 and J is TRBJ1-1; D is ambiguous. CDR1 ENHRY and CDR2 SYGVKD come from the germline V gene. V dropped 6 bases and J dropped 5 bases, with 16 bases sitting between them. The CDR3 covers 14 residues. This chain's CDR3 is CAIRARASVTEAFF. The CDR3, as DNA: TGTGCCATCAGGGCAAGGGCTTCGGTAACTGAAGCTTTCTTT.

This clonotype was picked up many times. The V gene is TRBV7-2, the J gene TRBJ1-2; D is unresolved. Trimming shortened V by 3 bases and J by 0 bases, and 14 bases separated the two germline ends. The CDR3 has 16 amino acids. Germline V gives CDR1 SGHTA, CDR2 FQGNSA. The CDR3 here is CASSLNILIANYGYTF. The DNA of the CDR3 is TGTGCCAGCAGCTTGAACATCCTGATAGCTAACTATGGCTACACCTTC.